Listed below are T cell receptor beta chains from one sample, sequenced in a study of blood T cells in healthy people across ages. TCRdb processed the 5' RACE reads anew with MiXCR; each CDR3 protein has one entry. The sample shows 450,000 to 700,000 distinct CDR3 sequences, roughly 28% of them seen only once. Sequences were obtained from blood. The receptors shown here come from a woman in her seventies in good health. Both conserved end residues are part of each CDR3. A D gene is named only where the DNA matches it firmly. Size is stated for part of the rows, as once, few or many counts, or as a class when the clone is expanded.

j_call: TRBJ2-1
d_call: TRBD2
clone_size: .
v_call: TRBV6-1
cdr3_nt: TGTGCCACATGTAATCCGGGACTAGCGGGGGGTACCTACAATGAGCAGTTCTTC
cdr3_aa: CATCNPGLAGGTYNEQFF

j_call: TRBJ2-4
d_call: TRBD2
clone_size: few
v_call: TRBV20-1
cdr3_nt: TGCAGTGCTAGTTGGAGTCTAGCGGGGGCCAAAAACATTCAGTACTTC
cdr3_aa: CSASWSLAGAKNIQYF

j_call: TRBJ2-7
d_call: .
clone_size: few
v_call: TRBV27
cdr3_nt: TGTGCCAGCAGTTGGCAGGCGGCCAACGAGCAGTACTTC
cdr3_aa: CASSWQAANEQYF

j_call: TRBJ1-1
d_call: .
clone_size: few
v_call: TRBV4-3
cdr3_nt: TGCGCCAGCAGCCCCTCGACGGGGATGAACACTGAAGCTTTCTTT
cdr3_aa: CASSPSTGMNTEAFF

j_call: TRBJ2-1
d_call: TRBD2
clone_size: many
v_call: TRBV20-1
cdr3_nt: TGCAGTGCTAGAGATCCTAGCGGGGGAGATGAGCAGTTCTTC
cdr3_aa: CSARDPSGGDEQFF

j_call: TRBJ1-3
d_call: TRBD1
clone_size: once
v_call: TRBV29-1
cdr3_nt: TGCAGCGTTGATAGCTTGGAGGGGGCGGGAGGAAACACCATATATTTT
cdr3_aa: CSVDSLEGAGGNTIYF

j_call: TRBJ2-1
d_call: .
clone_size: .
v_call: TRBV27
cdr3_nt: TGTGCCAGCAGTTTATGGGCTACGTCCTACAATGAGCAGTTCTTC
cdr3_aa: CASSLWATSYNEQFF

j_call: TRBJ2-2
d_call: .
clone_size: few
v_call: TRBV7-2
cdr3_nt: TGTGCCAGCAGCTTTCTAGCAAGCGGGGAGCTGTTTTTT
cdr3_aa: CASSFLASGELFF

j_call: TRBJ2-3
d_call: .
clone_size: .
v_call: TRBV6-2/TRBV6-3
cdr3_nt: TGTGCCAGCAGTTACGGGGATGGGGGGGATACGCAGTATTTT
cdr3_aa: CASSYGDGGDTQYF

j_call: TRBJ1-2
d_call: TRBD1
clone_size: few
v_call: TRBV3-1
cdr3_nt: TGTGCCAGCAGCCAAGACGGACAGGGCTCCTATGGCTACACCTTC
cdr3_aa: CASSQDGQGSYGYTF

j_call: TRBJ2-1
d_call: TRBD2
clone_size: .
v_call: TRBV7-9
cdr3_nt: TGTGCCAGCAGCCAACGACTAGCGGGGAATAACTATGAGCAGTTCTTC
cdr3_aa: CASSQRLAGNNYEQFF

j_call: TRBJ1-6
d_call: .
clone_size: .
v_call: TRBV7-2
cdr3_nt: TGTGCCAGCAGCCCCAACGGGGGACGGACTAATTCACCCCTCCACTTT
cdr3_aa: CASSPNGGRTNSPLHF

j_call: TRBJ1-5
d_call: .
clone_size: .
v_call: TRBV7-2
cdr3_nt: TGTGCCAGTAGCTTTACGGTTAATAGCAATCAGCCCCAGCATTTT
cdr3_aa: CASSFTVNSNQPQHF

j_call: TRBJ2-5
d_call: .
clone_size: .
v_call: TRBV29-1
cdr3_nt: TGCAGCGTTGAAGTCCCCGTCGGACACCTAGGGACCCAGTACTTC
cdr3_aa: CSVEVPVGHLGTQYF

j_call: TRBJ2-1
d_call: .
clone_size: .
v_call: TRBV29-1
cdr3_nt: TGCAGCGCCAAAGGGTCCCCACACACCCCGGGGAATGAGCAGTTCTTC
cdr3_aa: CSAKGSPHTPGNEQFF

j_call: TRBJ2-1
d_call: .
clone_size: .
v_call: TRBV7-3
cdr3_nt: TGTGCCAGCAGCTTAGAGGCGGGGACCCTCTACAATGAGCAGTTCTTC
cdr3_aa: CASSLEAGTLYNEQFF

j_call: TRBJ1-4
d_call: .
clone_size: few
v_call: TRBV20-1
cdr3_nt: TGCAGTGCTTGGGTTAATGAAAAACTGTTTTTT
cdr3_aa: CSAWVNEKLFF

j_call: TRBJ2-1
d_call: .
clone_size: few
v_call: TRBV11-2
cdr3_nt: TGTGCCAGCAGCTTAGAGGGTTTCCACTCCTACAATGAGCAGTTCTTC
cdr3_aa: CASSLEGFHSYNEQFF

j_call: TRBJ2-2
d_call: .
clone_size: .
v_call: TRBV7-2
cdr3_nt: TGTGCCAGCAGCCCGACCATGACCGGGGAGCTGCTTTTT
cdr3_aa: CASSPTMTGELLF

j_call: TRBJ2-7
d_call: TRBD1
clone_size: .
v_call: TRBV7-2
cdr3_nt: TGTGCCAGCAGCCCCCTCCCCCCCGGGACAGGGGTCTACGAGCAGTACTTC
cdr3_aa: CASSPLPPGTGVYEQYF